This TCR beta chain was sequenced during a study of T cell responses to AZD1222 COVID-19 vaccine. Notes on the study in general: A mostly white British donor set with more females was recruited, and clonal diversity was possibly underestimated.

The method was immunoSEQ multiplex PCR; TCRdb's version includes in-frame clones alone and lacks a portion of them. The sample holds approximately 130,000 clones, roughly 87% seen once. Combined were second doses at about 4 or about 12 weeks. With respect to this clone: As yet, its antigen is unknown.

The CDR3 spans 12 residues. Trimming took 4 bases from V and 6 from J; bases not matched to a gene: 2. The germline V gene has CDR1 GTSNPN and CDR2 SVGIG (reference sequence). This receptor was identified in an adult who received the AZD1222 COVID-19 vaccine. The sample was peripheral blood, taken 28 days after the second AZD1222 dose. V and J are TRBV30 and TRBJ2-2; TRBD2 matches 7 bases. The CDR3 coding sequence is TGTGCCTGGACGGGGAGGGCCGGGGAGCTGTTTTTT. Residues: CAWTGRAGELFF.